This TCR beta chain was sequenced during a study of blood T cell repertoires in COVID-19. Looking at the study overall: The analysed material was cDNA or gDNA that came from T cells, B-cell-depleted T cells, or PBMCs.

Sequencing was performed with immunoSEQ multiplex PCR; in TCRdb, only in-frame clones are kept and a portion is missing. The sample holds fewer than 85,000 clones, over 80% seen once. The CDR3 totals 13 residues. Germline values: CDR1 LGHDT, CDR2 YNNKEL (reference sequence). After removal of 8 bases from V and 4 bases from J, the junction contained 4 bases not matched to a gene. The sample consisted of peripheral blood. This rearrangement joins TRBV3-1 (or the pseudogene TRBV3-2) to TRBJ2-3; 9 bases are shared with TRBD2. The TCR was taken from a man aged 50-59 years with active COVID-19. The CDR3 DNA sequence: TGTGCCAGCGGCACTAGCGGGCCAGATACGCAGTATTTT. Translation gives CASGTSGPDTQYF.